Below are 19 T cell receptor beta chains sequenced from a single sample in a study of sequential checkpoint blockade in melanoma. The protocol was immunoSEQ multiplex PCR, while the TCRdb copy is restricted to in-frame clones and leaves out a portion. The sample holds about 37,000 clones; approximately 85% are singletons and the top ten take 5.5% to 7%. The treatment: randomized to nivolumab then ipilimumab (arm A) or the reverse (arm B). The sequencing used CD8+ T cells sorted from blood (inferred from file names), collected from a patient given nivolumab and ipilimumab in sequence. Receptors originate from a human donor with melanoma.

Concerning this clone itself: Mismatch with germline at one junction end may stem from a read error. This chain links TRBV6-7 with TRBJ2-7; TRBD2 matches at 7 bases. TRBV6-7 counts as an open reading frame of uncertain function. The CDR3 consists of 13 residues. This CDR3 is CASSHVSREERYF. CDR3 DNA sequence: TGTGCCAGCAGCCACGTCTCCCGGGAGGAGCGGTACTTC.

The chain recombines TRBV5-1 with TRBJ2-7; 10 nucleotides agree with TRBD1. This CDR3 contains 14 residues. With 4 bases clipped from V and 7 bases from J, the junction kept 8 bases outside the gene matches. CDR1 is SGHRS, CDR2 YFSETQ, per germline. The CDR3 here is CASSEGQGLEEQYF. The CDR3 nucleotides are TGCGCCAGCAGCGAGGGACAGGGGCTAGAGGAGCAGTACTTC.

The CDR3 bases are TGTGCCAGCAGTGAAGGGAGCCACCTCTACTTAAACACCATATATTTT. This gives the protein CASSEGSHLYLNTIYF. The V gene is TRBV6-1, the J gene TRBJ1-3; D not certain. CDR1 is MNHNS, CDR2 SASEGT, per germline. The CDR3 has 16 residues. V lost 1 base, J lost 6 bases, and 16 bases lay in between.

This clone is labeled as medium-sized. The chain is built from TRBV7-9 and TRBJ2-7; no clear D gene. CDR1 and CDR2 (germline): SEHNR, FQNEAQ (reference sequence). V lost 5 bases to trimming and J lost 4 bases, with 12 bases between them. This CDR3 contains 13 residues. CDR3 loop: CASSDGLEYEQYF. The CDR3 DNA sequence: TGTGCCAGCAGCGACGGCCTAGAGTACGAGCAGTACTTC.

The gene calls are TRBV7-6 and TRBJ2-5; perhaps TRBD1 as D (5 bases). The end of the DNA fits TRBJ2-7 better, so the J call may be wrong. CDR1 and CDR2 from the germline V gene are SGHVS and FNYEAQ. The CDR3 length is 14 residues. CDR3 sequence reads: CASSQGALTPEQYF. Here the CDR3 DNA reads TGTGCCAGCAGCCAAGGGGCCCTCACCCCCGAGCAGTACTTC.

The chain employs TRBV7-9 and TRBJ1-2, with TRBD1 matching 9 bases. The junction had 10 bases not matched to a gene; V was cut back by 4 bases and J by 1 base. The length of the CDR3 is 17 residues. CDR1 and CDR2 (germline): SEHNR, FQNEAQ (reference sequence). Written as DNA, the CDR3 is TGTGCCAGCAGCTCTATTATAGGGGGACAGGGTAACTATGGCTACACCTTC. Protein sequence: CASSSIIGGQGNYGYTF. The complete variable domain, with remaining parts taken from reference TRBV7-9 and TRBJ1-2, reads DTGVSQNPRHKITKRGQNVTFRCDPISEHNRLYWYRQTLGQGPEFLTYFQNEAQLEKSRLLSDRFSAERPKGSFSTLEIQRTEQGDSAMYLCASSSIIGGQGNYGYTFGSGTRLTVV.

This CDR3 is CAWSVGPGQGNEAFF. CDR3 DNA sequence: TGTGCCTGGAGTGTAGGCCCGGGACAGGGGAATGAAGCTTTCTTT. The chain is built from TRBV30 and TRBJ1-1; 10 bases agree with TRBD1. Trimming cost V 0 bases and J 7 bases; bases outside gene matches: 8. The CDR3 extends over 15 amino acids. Germline loops: CDR1 GTSNPN, CDR2 SVGIG (reference sequence).

For this clone: Sequence at one end of the junction differs from germline and may be a read error. The chain has TRBV7-2 and TRBJ2-2, with a tentative D call TRBD2 (7 bases). This CDR3 has 15 residues. CDR1 is SGHTA and CDR2 is FQGNSA in the germline V gene. The CDR3 loop reads CASSPPGRGTEELFF. The CDR3 DNA reads as TGTGCCAGCAGCCCACCGGGGAGGGGGACCGAGGAGCTGTTTTTT.

This chain uses TRBV2 with TRBJ2-7, with 10 positions matching TRBD1. V was pared by 9 bases and J by 3 bases, with 5 bases of the junction left unmatched. CDR3 length: 13 amino acids. The germline gives CDR1 SNHLY, CDR2 FYNNEI. The CDR3 DNA reads as TGTGCCAGTCAAGGGACAGGGGACTACGAGCAGTACTTC. Translated: CASQGTGDYEQYF.

CDR3 coding DNA: TGCGCCAGCAGCGCCTATTCCGGGTACGAAAACACCATATATTTT. It yields the protein CASSAYSGYENTIYF. The chain carries TRBV4-1 and TRBJ1-3; D gene unclear. V was clipped by 5 bases and J by 6 bases, with 17 bases between them. Per germline, CDR1 MGHRA and CDR2 YSYEKL. The CDR3 loop spans 15 amino acids.

The chain recombines TRBV5-6 with TRBJ2-2; D possibly corresponds to TRBD2 (6 bases). The CDR3 length is 15 residues. V lost 1 base and J lost 5, with 12 bases in between. Per the germline V gene, CDR1 is SGHDT and CDR2 is YYEEEE. Here the CDR3 reads CASSLTGSGTGELFF. The CDR3 nucleotides are TGTGCCAGCAGCTTGACCGGGAGTGGAACCGGGGAGCTGTTTTTT.

V is TRBV7-8 and J is TRBJ1-4, with 7 bases fitting TRBD1. The CDR3 runs 14 residues. V lost 3 bases to trimming and J lost 8 bases; unmatched junction nucleotides: 6. CDR1 is SGHVS and CDR2 is FQNEAQ in the germline V gene. CDR3 loop: CASSLTGLDEKLFF. DNA of the CDR3: TGTGCCAGCAGCTTGACAGGGTTAGACGAAAAACTGTTTTTT.

The V gene is TRBV29-1, the J gene TRBJ2-7, with TRBD2 as a possible D gene (5 bases). Trimming took off 4 bases at V and 2 bases at J, with 9 bases between the two ends. Germline CDR1 and CDR2: SQVTM and ANQGSEA. This CDR3 contains 12 residues. In nucleotides, the CDR3 is TGCAGCGTTGTGTGGGAGACCTACGAGCAGTACTTC. It is translated as CSVVWETYEQYF.

The chain is built from TRBV4-1 and TRBJ1-3; perhaps TRBD1 as D (5 bases). This CDR3 region has 22 residues. Trimming stripped 0 bases from V and 0 bases from J, with 27 bases between. From germline, CDR1 is MGHRA and CDR2 YSYEKL. The DNA of the CDR3 is TGCGCCAGCAGCCAAGAGCCCCACGGGGGTAATATTCTCCTTTACTCTGGAAACACCATATATTTT. Its translation is CASSQEPHGGNILLYSGNTIYF.

This chain uses TRBV4-2 with TRBJ1-1; D may be TRBD1 (5 bases). Germline V lookup: CDR1 LGHNA, CDR2 YNFKEQ. Trimming pared 3 bases from V and 1 base from J, leaving 6 bases between. This CDR3 is 13 amino acids long. The CDR3 DNA sequence: TGTGCCAGCAGCCACAGGGAGAACACTGAAGCTTTCTTT. This sequence encodes CASSHRENTEAFF.

This clone is termed medium-sized (0.01 to 0.1%). The chain joins TRBV19 to TRBJ2-7; no firm D call. CDR1 is LNHDA, CDR2 SQIVND, per germline (reference sequence). The CDR3 totals 13 residues. The V gene lost 0 bases and the J gene lost 4 bases, with 7 bases spanning the gap. The CDR3 loop reads CASSIDRSYEQYF. CDR3 nucleotide sequence: TGTGCCAGTAGTATAGATCGCAGTTACGAGCAGTACTTC.

The chain couples TRBV25-1 to TRBJ2-7; no firm D call. Germline CDR1 and CDR2: MGHDK and SYGVNS. Trimming pared 2 bases from V and 2 bases from J, leaving 7 bases between. The CDR3 runs to 13 residues. The chain's CDR3 is CASSESQTYEQYF. Here the CDR3 DNA reads TGTGCCAGCAGTGAAAGTCAGACCTACGAGCAGTACTTC.

The chain links TRBV7-9 to TRBJ2-1, with 12 nucleotides matching TRBD2. V lost 11 bases, J lost 2 bases, and 10 bases stayed unmatched. Germline V lookup: CDR1 SEHNR, CDR2 FQNEAQ (reference sequence). This CDR3 is 16 amino acids long. CDR3: CACFPGLAGPYNEQFF. The CDR3 coding sequence is TGTGCCTGTTTCCCGGGACTAGCGGGCCCCTACAATGAGCAGTTCTTC.

The chain carries TRBV29-1 and TRBJ1-3; D is perhaps TRBD1 (6 bases). The CDR3 covers 16 residues. Germline V lookup: CDR1 SQVTM, CDR2 ANQGSEA. Trimming took 1 base from V and 2 from J, leaving 15 bases between them. The CDR3 reads CSVEVPTGVTGNTIYF. The CDR3 nucleotides are TGCAGCGTTGAAGTCCCGACAGGAGTTACTGGAAACACCATATATTTT.